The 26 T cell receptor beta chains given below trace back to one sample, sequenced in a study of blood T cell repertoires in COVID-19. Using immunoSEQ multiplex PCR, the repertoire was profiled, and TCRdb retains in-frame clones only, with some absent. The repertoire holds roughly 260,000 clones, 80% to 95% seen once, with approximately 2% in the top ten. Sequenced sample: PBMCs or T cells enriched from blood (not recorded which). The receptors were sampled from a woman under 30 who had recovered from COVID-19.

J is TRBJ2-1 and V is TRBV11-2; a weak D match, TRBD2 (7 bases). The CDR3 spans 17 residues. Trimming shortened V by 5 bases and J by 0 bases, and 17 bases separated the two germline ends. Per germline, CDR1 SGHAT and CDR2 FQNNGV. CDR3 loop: CASSPRGAPSSYNEQFF. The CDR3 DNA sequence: TGTGCCAGCAGCCCCCGGGGGGCCCCGAGCTCCTACAATGAGCAGTTCTTC. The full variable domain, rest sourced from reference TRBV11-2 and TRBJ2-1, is EAGVAQSPRYKIIEKRQSVAFWCNPISGHATLYWYQQILGQGPKLLIQFQNNGVVDDSQLPKDRFSAERLKGVDSTLKIQPAKLEDSAVYLCASSPRGAPSSYNEQFFGPGTRLTVL.

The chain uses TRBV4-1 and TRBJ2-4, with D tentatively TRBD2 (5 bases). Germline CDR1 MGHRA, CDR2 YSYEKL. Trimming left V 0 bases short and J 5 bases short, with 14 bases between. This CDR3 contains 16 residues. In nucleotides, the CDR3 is TGCGCCAGCAGCCAAGAGGCGGGCCTTACCCAAAACATTCAGTACTTC. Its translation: CASSQEAGLTQNIQYF.

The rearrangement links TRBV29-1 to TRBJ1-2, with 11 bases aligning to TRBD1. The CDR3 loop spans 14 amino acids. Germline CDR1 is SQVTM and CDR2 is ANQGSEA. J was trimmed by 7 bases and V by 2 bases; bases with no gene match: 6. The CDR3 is CSVEKGTGGGGYTF. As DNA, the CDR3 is TGCAGCGTTGAAAAAGGGACAGGGGGTGGTGGCTACACCTTC.

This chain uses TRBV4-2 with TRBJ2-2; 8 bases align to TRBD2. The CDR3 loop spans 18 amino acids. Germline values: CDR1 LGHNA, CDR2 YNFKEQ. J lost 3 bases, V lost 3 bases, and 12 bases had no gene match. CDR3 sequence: CASSQILPGLVDTGELFF. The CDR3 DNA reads TGTGCCAGCAGCCAGATCCTACCGGGACTAGTTGACACCGGGGAGCTGTTTTTT.

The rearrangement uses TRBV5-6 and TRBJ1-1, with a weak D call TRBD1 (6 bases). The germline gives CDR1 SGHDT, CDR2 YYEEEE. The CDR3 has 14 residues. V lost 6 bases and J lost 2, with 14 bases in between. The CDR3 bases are TGTGCCAGCATCCTCTTGGGGACAAACACTGAAGCTTTCTTT. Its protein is CASILLGTNTEAFF.

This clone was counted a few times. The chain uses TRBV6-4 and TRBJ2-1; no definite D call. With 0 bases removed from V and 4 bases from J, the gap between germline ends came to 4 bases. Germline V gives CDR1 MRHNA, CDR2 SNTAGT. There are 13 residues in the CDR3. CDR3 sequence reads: CASSDSEYNEQFF. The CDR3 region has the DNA TGTGCCAGCAGTGACTCTGAGTACAATGAGCAGTTCTTC.

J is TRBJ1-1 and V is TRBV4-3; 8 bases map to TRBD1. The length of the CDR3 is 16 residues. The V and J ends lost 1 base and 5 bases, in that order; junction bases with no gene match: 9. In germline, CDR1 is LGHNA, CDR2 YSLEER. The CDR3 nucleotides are TGCGCCAGCAGCCAAGGGGGGGGACAGGTTCGGACTGAAGCTTTCTTT. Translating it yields CASSQGGGQVRTEAFF.

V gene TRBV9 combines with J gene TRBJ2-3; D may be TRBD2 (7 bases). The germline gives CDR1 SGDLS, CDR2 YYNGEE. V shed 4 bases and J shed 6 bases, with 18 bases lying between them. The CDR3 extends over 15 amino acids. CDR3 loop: CASSTRGGPTDTQYF. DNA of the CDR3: TGTGCCAGCAGCACAAGGGGGGGGCCAACCGATACGCAGTATTTT.

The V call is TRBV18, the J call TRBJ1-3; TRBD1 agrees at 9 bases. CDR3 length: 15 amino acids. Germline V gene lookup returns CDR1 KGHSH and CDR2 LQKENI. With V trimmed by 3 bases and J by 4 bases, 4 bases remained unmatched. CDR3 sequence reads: CASSPGTGIGNTIYF. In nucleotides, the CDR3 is TGTGCCAGCTCACCCGGGACAGGGATCGGAAACACCATATATTTT.

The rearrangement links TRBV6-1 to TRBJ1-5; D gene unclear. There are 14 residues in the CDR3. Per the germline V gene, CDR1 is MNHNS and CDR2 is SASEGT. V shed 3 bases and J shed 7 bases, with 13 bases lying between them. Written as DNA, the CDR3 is TGTGCCAGCAGTGATTTCTCTCTCAGGCAGCCCCAGCATTTT. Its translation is CASSDFSLRQPQHF.

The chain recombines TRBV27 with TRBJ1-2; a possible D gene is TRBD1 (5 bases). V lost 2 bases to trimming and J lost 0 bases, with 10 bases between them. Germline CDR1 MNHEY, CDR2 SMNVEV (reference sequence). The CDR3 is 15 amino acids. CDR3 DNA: TGTGCCAGCAGTTTAGTTACAGGAGCTAACTATGGCTACACCTTC. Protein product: CASSLVTGANYGYTF.

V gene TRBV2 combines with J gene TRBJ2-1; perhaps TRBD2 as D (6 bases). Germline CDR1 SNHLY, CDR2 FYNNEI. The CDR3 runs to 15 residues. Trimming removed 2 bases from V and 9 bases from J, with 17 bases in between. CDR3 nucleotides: TGTGCCAGCAGTGAATTTCCCCCTAGCGTGGGTGAGCAGTTCTTC. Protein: CASSEFPPSVGEQFF.

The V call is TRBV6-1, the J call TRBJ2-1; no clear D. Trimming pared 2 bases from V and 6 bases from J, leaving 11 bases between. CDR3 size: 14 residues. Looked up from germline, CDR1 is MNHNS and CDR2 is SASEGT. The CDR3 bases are TGTGCCAGCAGTGAAAAGCCGGGTGTCAATGAGCAGTTCTTC. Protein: CASSEKPGVNEQFF.

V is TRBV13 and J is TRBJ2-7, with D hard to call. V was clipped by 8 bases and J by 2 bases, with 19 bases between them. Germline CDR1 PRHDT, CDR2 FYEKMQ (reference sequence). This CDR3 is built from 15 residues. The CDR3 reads CASASGFPPTYEQYF. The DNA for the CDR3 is TGTGCCAGCGCCTCCGGGTTCCCCCCAACCTACGAGCAGTACTTC.

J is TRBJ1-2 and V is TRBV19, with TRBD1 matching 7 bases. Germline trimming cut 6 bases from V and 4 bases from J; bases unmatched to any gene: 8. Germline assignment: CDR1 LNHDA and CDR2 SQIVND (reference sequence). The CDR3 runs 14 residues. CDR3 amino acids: CASRPSRGLYGYTF. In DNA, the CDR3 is TGTGCCAGTAGACCATCTAGGGGGCTCTATGGCTACACCTTC.

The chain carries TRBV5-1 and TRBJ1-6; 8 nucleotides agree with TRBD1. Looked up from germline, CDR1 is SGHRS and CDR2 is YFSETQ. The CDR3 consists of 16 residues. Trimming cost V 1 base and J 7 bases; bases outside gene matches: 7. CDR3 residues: CASSLRGQERNSPLHF. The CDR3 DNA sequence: TGCGCCAGCAGCTTGAGGGGACAGGAGCGAAATTCACCCCTCCACTTT.

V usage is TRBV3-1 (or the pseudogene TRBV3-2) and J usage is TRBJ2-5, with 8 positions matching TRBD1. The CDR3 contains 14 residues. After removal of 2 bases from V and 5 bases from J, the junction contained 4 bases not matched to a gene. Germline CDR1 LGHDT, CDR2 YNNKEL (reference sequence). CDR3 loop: CASSQQGADETQYF. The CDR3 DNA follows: TGTGCCAGCAGCCAACAGGGGGCGGATGAGACCCAGTACTTC.

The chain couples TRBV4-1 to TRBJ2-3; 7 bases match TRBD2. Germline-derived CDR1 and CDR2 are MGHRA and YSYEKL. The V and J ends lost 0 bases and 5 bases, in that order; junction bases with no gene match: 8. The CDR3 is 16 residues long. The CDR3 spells CASSQDGAGALDTQYF. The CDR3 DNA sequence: TGCGCCAGCAGCCAAGATGGGGCGGGAGCTTTAGATACGCAGTATTTT.

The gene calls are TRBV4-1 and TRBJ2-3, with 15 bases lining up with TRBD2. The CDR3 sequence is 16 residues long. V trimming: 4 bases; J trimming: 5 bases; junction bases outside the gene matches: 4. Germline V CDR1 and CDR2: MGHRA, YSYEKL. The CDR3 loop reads CASSRTSGGAEDTQYF. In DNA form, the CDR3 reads TGCGCCAGCAGCCGGACTAGCGGGGGGGCCGAAGATACGCAGTATTTT.

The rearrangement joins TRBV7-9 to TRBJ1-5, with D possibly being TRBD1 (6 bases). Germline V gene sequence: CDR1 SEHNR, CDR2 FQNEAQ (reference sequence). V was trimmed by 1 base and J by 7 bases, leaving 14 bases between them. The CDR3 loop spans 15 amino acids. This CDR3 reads CASSLGIGGGQPQHF. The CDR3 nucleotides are TGTGCCAGCAGCTTAGGGATTGGGGGCGGACAGCCCCAGCATTTT.

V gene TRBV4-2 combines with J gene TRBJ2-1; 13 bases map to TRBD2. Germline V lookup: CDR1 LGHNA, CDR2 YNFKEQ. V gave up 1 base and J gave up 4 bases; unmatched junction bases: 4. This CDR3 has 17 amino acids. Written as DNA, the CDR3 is TGTGCCAGCAGCCAAGGACTAGCGGGGGGTACGTACAATGAGCAGTTCTTC. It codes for CASSQGLAGGTYNEQFF.

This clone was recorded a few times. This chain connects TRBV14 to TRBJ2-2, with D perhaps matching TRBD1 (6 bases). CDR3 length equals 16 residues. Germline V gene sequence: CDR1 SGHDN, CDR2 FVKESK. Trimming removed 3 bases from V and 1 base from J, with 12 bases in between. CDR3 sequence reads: CASSQFRGWNTGELFF. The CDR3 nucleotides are TGTGCCAGCAGCCAGTTCAGGGGCTGGAACACCGGGGAGCTGTTTTTT. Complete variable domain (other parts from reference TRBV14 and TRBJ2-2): EAGVTQFPSHSVIEKGQTVTLRCDPISGHDNLYWYRRVMGKEIKFLLHFVKESKQDESGMPNNRFLAERTGGTYSTLKVQPAELEDSGVYFCASSQFRGWNTGELFFGEGSRLTVL.

CDR3 nucleotides: TGTGCCAGCAGTGAATTCGGTGGAGAGACCCAGTACTTC. Translating gives CASSEFGGETQYF. The J gene is TRBJ2-5, the V gene TRBV12-3 or TRBV12-4; D gene uncertain. Trimming left V 5 bases short and J 4 bases short, with 11 bases between. The CDR3 length is 13 residues.

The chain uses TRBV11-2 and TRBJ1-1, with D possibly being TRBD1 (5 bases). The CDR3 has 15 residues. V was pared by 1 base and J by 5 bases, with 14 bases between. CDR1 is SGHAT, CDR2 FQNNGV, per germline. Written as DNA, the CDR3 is TGTGCCAGCAGCTTAGTGGGAGGGGCCGGGACTGAAGCTTTCTTT. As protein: CASSLVGGAGTEAFF.

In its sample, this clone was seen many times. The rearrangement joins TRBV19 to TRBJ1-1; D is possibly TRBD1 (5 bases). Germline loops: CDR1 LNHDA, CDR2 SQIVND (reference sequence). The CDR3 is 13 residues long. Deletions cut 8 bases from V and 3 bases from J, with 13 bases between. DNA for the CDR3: TGTGCCAGTCAGTGGACAAAAGACACTGAAGCTTTCTTT. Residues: CASQWTKDTEAFF.

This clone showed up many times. The CDR3 reads CASSDGTGGPDTQYF. CDR3 bases: TGTGCCAGCAGTGACGGGACAGGGGGCCCAGATACGCAGTATTTT. V usage is TRBV6-4 and J usage is TRBJ2-3, with 12 bases fitting TRBD1. The V gene's germline CDR1 is MRHNA and CDR2 SNTAGT. The J segment lost 4 bases and the V segment lost 2 bases, leaving 1 base of the junction unmatched. This CDR3 is built from 15 residues.